These 11 T cell receptor beta chains came from one sample sequenced in a study of T cell repertoires in cytomegalovirus infection. MiXCR, applied by TCRdb to the reads, yields one record per CDR3 protein. The table lists 150,000 or so distinct CDR3 sequences, roughly 32% of them singletons, with 52% in the top ten. Their antigens are not known. The sample in question was CD8+ T cells from cultured PBMCs, obtained from culture after CMV antigen stimulation. These receptors were obtained from a human donor in good health (CMV status not recorded). Some clones in this sample may be carry-over from other donors' samples.

In its sample, this clonotype was seen many times. The chain is built from TRBV9 and TRBJ2-7; D perhaps matches TRBD2 (6 bases). V was shortened by 2 bases and J by 0 bases, with 12 bases between the two germline ends. CDR3 length: 15 residues. Germline values: CDR1 SGDLS, CDR2 YYNGEE. Here the CDR3 reads CASSVSGWSSYEQYF. Written as DNA, the CDR3 is TGTGCCAGCAGCGTGAGCGGGTGGAGCTCCTACGAGCAGTACTTC.

V gene TRBV6-5 combines with J gene TRBJ2-2, with TRBD2 matching 8 bases. Trimming removed 6 bases from V and 1 base from J; junction bases left unmatched: 1. Germline V gene lookup returns CDR1 MNHEY and CDR2 SVGAGI. The CDR3 runs 14 residues. DNA of the CDR3: TGTGCCAGCAGAGCGGGAGTGAACACCGGGGAGCTGTTTTTT. It is translated as CASRAGVNTGELFF.

The gene calls are TRBV11-3 and TRBJ2-2; D gene unclear. The CDR3 loop spans 13 amino acids. CDR1 is SGHNT and CDR2 is YENEEA in the germline V gene. The V and J ends lost 4 bases and 8 bases respectively, with 11 bases between them. CDR3: CASSYFFGGELFF. CDR3 DNA: TGTGCCAGCAGCTACTTCTTTGGTGGGGAGCTGTTTTTT.

The V gene is TRBV20-1, the J gene TRBJ1-2; weak D call: TRBD1 (5 bases). Deletions cut 6 bases from V and 7 bases from J, with 15 bases between. The CDR3 spans 12 residues. The germline CDR1 and CDR2 sequences are DFQATT and SNEGSKA (reference sequence). CDR3 in DNA: TGCAGTGCCAACTTTGGGGGATCTGGCTACACCTTC. Translated: CSANFGGSGYTF.

For this clonotype: An end of the junction differs from the germline gene, which may be a read error. V is TRBV7-2 and J is TRBJ2-3, with D hard to call. CDR1 is SGHTA and CDR2 is FQGNSA in the germline V gene. The CDR3 loop spans 13 amino acids. The chain's CDR3 is CASSSPPVDTQYF. CDR3 nucleotide sequence: TGTGCCAGTAGCTCCCCGCCTGTAGATACGCAGTATTTT.

The chain links TRBV2 to TRBJ1-2; D is possibly TRBD1 (5 bases). The germline V gene encodes CDR1 SNHLY and CDR2 FYNNEI. This CDR3 has 17 residues. With 1 base removed from V and 4 bases from J, the gap between germline ends came to 19 bases. The CDR3 loop reads CASSEDILAGDVYGYTF. CDR3 bases: TGTGCCAGCAGTGAAGATATTCTAGCTGGGGACGTCTATGGCTACACCTTC.

This chain joins TRBV9 and TRBJ1-2; D possibly corresponds to TRBD1 (5 bases). Per germline, CDR1 SGDLS and CDR2 YYNGEE. This CDR3 is built from 13 residues. The V end was cut by 7 bases, the J end by 4 bases, with 14 bases between. Here the CDR3 reads CASYGAGGYGYTF. Here the CDR3 DNA reads TGTGCCAGCTACGGGGCCGGGGGCTATGGCTACACCTTC.

The chain employs TRBV27 and TRBJ1-2; possible D gene TRBD1, 5 bases. V lost 5 bases and J 8 bases, leaving 18 bases between the germline ends. The CDR3 sequence is 14 residues long. The germline V gene encodes CDR1 MNHEY and CDR2 SMNVEV (reference sequence). The CDR3 DNA reads TGTGCCAGCAGTCCCTGGGAGGGGCCGGGGGGCTACACCTTC. Translation: CASSPWEGPGGYTF.

J is TRBJ2-2 and V is TRBV7-6; TRBD2 might be the D (5 bases). Germline values: CDR1 SGHVS, CDR2 FNYEAQ. Trimming stripped 2 bases from V and 14 bases from J, with 18 bases between. This CDR3 contains 14 residues. CDR3 residues: CASSLQGLSGVLFF. The CDR3 bases are TGTGCCAGCAGCTTACAAGGGCTGTCCGGGGTTCTGTTTTTT.

The chain carries TRBV27 and TRBJ1-5, with D perhaps matching TRBD1 (5 bases). The V and J ends lost 5 bases and 4 bases respectively, with 12 bases between them. The germline V gene encodes CDR1 MNHEY and CDR2 SMNVEV (reference sequence). This CDR3 region has 14 residues. The CDR3 nucleotides read TGTGCCAGCAGTGCTCTCAACAGGAATCAGCCCCAGCATTTT. The encoded protein is CASSALNRNQPQHF.

The V gene is TRBV7-6, the J gene TRBJ1-1; no definite D call. Germline V gene data show CDR1 as SGHVS and CDR2 as FNYEAQ. Trimming left V 0 bases short and J 5 bases short, with 10 bases between. This CDR3 comprises 14 residues. Written as DNA, the CDR3 is TGTGCCAGCAGCTTAGCAATGGCGGGGACTGAAGCTTTCTTT. It encodes CASSLAMAGTEAFF.